Listed below are T cell receptor beta chains from one sample, sequenced in a study of T cell clonotyping in hematopoietic cell transplantation. Data came from immunoSEQ multiplex PCR; TCRdb stores just in-frame clones and leaves some out. The sample consists of approximately 8,000 clones, 66% of them appearing once. Sequenced here: peripheral blood mononuclear cells, sampled 100 days after allogeneic stem cell transplant. The receptors were sampled from a male patient aged 55 to 69 who had an allogeneic stem cell transplant from an unrelated donor, so the T cells may come from the graft donor. Some clones in this sample may be carry-over from other donors' samples. CDR3s include the opening cysteine and the closing phenylalanine or tryptophan. A D gene is named only where the DNA matches it firmly. Some rows have no size entry. The others give once, few or many, or a class for an expanded clone.

v_gene: TRBV21-1; abundance: once; d_gene: .; j_gene: TRBJ2-3; len: 16; CDR3aa: CASSVEGHPSTDTQYF; CDR3nt: TGTGCCAGCAGCGTAGAAGGACACCCTAGCACAGATACGCAGTATTTT
v_gene: TRBV5-8; abundance: .; d_gene: .; j_gene: TRBJ1-2; len: 10; CDR3aa: CASSLWARHF; CDR3nt: TGTGCCAGCAGCTTGTGGGCTCGTCACTTC
v_gene: TRBV10-1; abundance: few; d_gene: .; j_gene: TRBJ2-3; len: 14; CDR3aa: CASSLQGGADTQYF; CDR3nt: TGCGCCAGCAGTTTACAGGGTGGTGCAGATACGCAGTATTTT
v_gene: TRBV9; abundance: .; d_gene: .; j_gene: TRBJ2-7; len: 15; CDR3aa: CASSAQAGTDGEQYF; CDR3nt: TGTGCCAGCAGCGCCCAGGCCGGGACGGACGGCGAGCAGTACTTC
v_gene: TRBV28; abundance: once; d_gene: .; j_gene: TRBJ1-6; len: 15; CDR3aa: CASSLSQGYNSPLHF; CDR3nt: TGTGCCAGCAGTTTGAGCCAGGGCTATAATTCACCCCTCCACTTT
v_gene: TRBV6-5; abundance: few; d_gene: TRBD2; j_gene: TRBJ2-2; len: 16; CDR3aa: CASSYGLAGRTGELFF; CDR3nt: TGTGCCAGCAGTTACGGACTAGCGGGAAGGACCGGGGAGCTGTTTTTT
v_gene: TRBV6-5; abundance: few; d_gene: .; j_gene: TRBJ1-1; len: 12; CDR3aa: CASSYAGTEAFF; CDR3nt: TGTGCCAGCAGTTACGCGGGCACTGAAGCTTTCTTT
v_gene: TRBV29-1; abundance: once; d_gene: .; j_gene: TRBJ2-7; len: 14; CDR3aa: CSVAPRAGTYEQYF; CDR3nt: TGCAGCGTTGCCCCCCGGGCAGGGACCTACGAGCAGTACTTC
v_gene: TRBV6-5; abundance: .; d_gene: .; j_gene: TRBJ2-7; len: 13; CDR3aa: CASSETVSYEQYF; CDR3nt: TGTGCCAGCAGTGAGACAGTCTCCTACGAGCAGTACTTC
v_gene: TRBV6-6; abundance: .; d_gene: TRBD1; j_gene: TRBJ2-4; len: 13; CDR3aa: CASSRDRENIQYF; CDR3nt: TGTGCCAGCAGCCGGGACAGAGAAAACATTCAGTACTTC
v_gene: TRBV5-6; abundance: .; d_gene: .; j_gene: TRBJ1-1; len: 14; CDR3aa: CASSFPGENTEAFF; CDR3nt: TGTGCCAGCAGCTTCCCCGGGGAGAACACTGAAGCTTTCTTT
v_gene: TRBV11-3; abundance: .; d_gene: .; j_gene: TRBJ2-2; len: 13; CDR3aa: CASSRTVTGELFF; CDR3nt: TGTGCCAGCAGCCGGACAGTCACCGGGGAGCTGTTTTTT
v_gene: TRBV7-7; abundance: .; d_gene: .; j_gene: TRBJ2-1; len: 13; CDR3aa: CASSSGARAEQFF; CDR3nt: TGTGCTAGCAGCTCCGGGGCTAGGGCGGAGCAGTTCTTC
v_gene: TRBV2; abundance: few; d_gene: .; j_gene: TRBJ2-2; len: 13; CDR3aa: CASSDLITGELFF; CDR3nt: TGTGCCAGCAGTGATCTTATCACCGGGGAGCTGTTTTTT
v_gene: TRBV29-1; abundance: .; d_gene: .; j_gene: TRBJ1-5; len: 13; CDR3aa: CSVGEGANQPQHF; CDR3nt: TGCAGCGTTGGGGAGGGAGCCAATCAGCCCCAGCATTTT
v_gene: TRBV9; abundance: .; d_gene: TRBD2; j_gene: TRBJ2-7; len: 17; CDR3aa: CASSVEVGAGGFHEQYF; CDR3nt: TGTGCCAGCAGCGTAGAAGTAGGGGCGGGAGGGTTCCACGAGCAGTACTTC
v_gene: TRBV5-1; abundance: .; d_gene: TRBD1; j_gene: TRBJ1-1; len: 14; CDR3aa: CASFSTGEDTEAFF; CDR3nt: TGCGCCAGTTTTTCGACAGGGGAGGACACTGAAGCTTTCTTT
v_gene: TRBV5-4; abundance: .; d_gene: .; j_gene: TRBJ1-2; len: 16; CDR3aa: CASSRRRDIFTYGYTF; CDR3nt: TGTGCCAGCAGCCGAAGGAGGGACATTTTTACTTATGGCTACACCTTC
v_gene: TRBV7-6; abundance: .; d_gene: .; j_gene: TRBJ1-5; len: 14; CDR3aa: CASSLGDYNQPQHF; CDR3nt: TGTGCCAGCAGCTTAGGGGATTACAATCAGCCCCAGCATTTT
v_gene: TRBV27; abundance: .; d_gene: TRBD1; j_gene: TRBJ1-2; len: 17; CDR3aa: CASFSWDRGGLRDGYTF; CDR3nt: TGTGCCAGTTTTTCCTGGGACAGGGGAGGATTGAGAGATGGCTACACCTTC
v_gene: TRBV11-2; abundance: once; d_gene: TRBD1; j_gene: TRBJ2-3; len: 15; CDR3aa: CASSYRGRPEDTQYF; CDR3nt: TGTGCCAGCAGCTACAGGGGGCGCCCCGAAGATACGCAGTATTTT